One sample yielded the 10 T cell receptor beta chains listed below, sequenced in a study of blood T cell repertoires in COVID-19. Data came from immunoSEQ multiplex PCR; TCRdb stores just in-frame clones and leaves some out. In the table there are fewer than 350,000 clones, 86% of which are singletons. Sequences were obtained from peripheral blood. The receptors were gathered from a woman aged 25 to 39 with COVID-19, enrolled during active disease.

J is TRBJ2-7 and V is TRBV2, with 9 bases that match TRBD1. There are 17 residues in the CDR3. The V gene's germline CDR1 is SNHLY and CDR2 FYNNEI. The J segment lost 6 bases and the V segment lost 6 bases, leaving 18 bases of the junction unmatched. The DNA for the CDR3 is TGTGCCAGCAGGCGGACAGGGGATTACCGATTTCTACGCGAGCAGTACTTC. Translating it yields CASRRTGDYRFLREQYF. Drawing the rest from reference TRBV2 and TRBJ2-7, the complete variable domain is EPEVTQTPSHQVTQMGQEVILRCVPISNHLYFYWYRQILGQKVEFLVSFYNNEISEKSEIFDDQFSVERPDGSNFTLKIRSTKLEDSAMYFCASRRTGDYRFLREQYFGPGTRLTVT.

V gene TRBV6-6 combines with J gene TRBJ1-1; D is possibly TRBD1 (6 bases). CDR3 size: 13 residues. Trimming pared 1 base from V and 5 bases from J, leaving 8 bases between. Germline loops: CDR1 MNHNY, CDR2 SVGAGI (reference sequence). This CDR3 is CASSYYRETEAFF. For the CDR3, the DNA is TGTGCCAGCAGTTACTACAGGGAAACTGAAGCTTTCTTT.

This sequence joins TRBV5-1 and TRBJ1-4; weak D call: TRBD1 (5 bases). Trimming took 0 bases from V and 5 from J, leaving 11 bases between them. Germline CDR1 reads SGHRS; CDR2 reads YFSETQ. CDR3 length: 15 residues. The CDR3 loop reads CASSLGGLENEKLFF. The CDR3 DNA reads TGCGCCAGCAGCTTGGGGGGCCTCGAGAATGAAAAACTGTTTTTT.

This rearrangement joins TRBV5-4 to TRBJ2-1; D might be TRBD1 (6 bases). V was pared by 0 bases and J by 5 bases, with 15 bases between. Germline loops: CDR1 SGHNT, CDR2 YYREEE (reference sequence). This CDR3 has 16 amino acids. CDR3 sequence reads: CASSLGGGRRDNEQFF. CDR3 coding DNA: TGTGCCAGCAGCTTGGGAGGGGGACGACGCGACAATGAGCAGTTCTTC.

This chain's CDR3 is CASSEQGPGNTIYF. The CDR3 DNA is TGTGCCAGCAGCGAACAGGGTCCTGGAAACACCATATATTTT. The J gene is TRBJ1-3, the V gene TRBV2; possibly TRBD1 for D (6 bases). CDR1 SNHLY and CDR2 FYNNEI come from the germline V gene. With 6 bases removed from V and 2 bases from J, the gap between germline ends came to 11 bases. This CDR3 spans 14 amino acids.

The rearrangement joins TRBV6-1 to TRBJ1-4, with TRBD1 matching over 9 bases. The germline gives CDR1 MNHNS, CDR2 SASEGT. This CDR3 is 16 amino acids long. V lost 4 bases and J lost 6; bases outside the gene matches: 9. The CDR3 bases are TGTGCCAGCAGTGCACGCGTGACAGGGGGTGATGAAAAACTGTTTTTT. Protein: CASSARVTGGDEKLFF.

The chain combines TRBV5-4 with TRBJ2-1, with 9 bases aligning to TRBD1. The CDR3 has 13 residues. V was clipped by 4 bases and J by 8 bases; unmatched bases: 4. Germline CDR1 is SGHNT and CDR2 is YYREEE (reference sequence). CDR3 protein: CASSGTGFDEQFF. DNA for the CDR3: TGTGCCAGCAGCGGGACAGGGTTCGATGAGCAGTTCTTC.

The table lists this clone with a count of one. CDR3 in amino acids: CSVEGMEGQYTDTQYF. CDR3 nucleotide sequence: TGCAGCGTTGAGGGTATGGAGGGACAGTACACAGATACGCAGTATTTT. The genes are TRBV29-1 and TRBJ2-3; D is perhaps TRBD1 (7 bases). Germline CDR1 is SQVTM and CDR2 is ANQGSEA. V lost 3 bases and J lost 2, with 18 bases in between. CDR3 length: 16 residues.

This clone has a single count. The V call is TRBV3-1 (or the pseudogene TRBV3-2), the J call TRBJ1-1; perhaps TRBD1 as D (5 bases). Trimming stripped 0 bases from V and 4 bases from J, with 9 bases between. The germline CDR1 and CDR2 sequences are LGHDT and YNNKEL (reference sequence). This CDR3 is built from 14 residues. Here the CDR3 reads CASSQEVGATEAFF. The CDR3 nucleotides are TGTGCCAGCAGCCAAGAAGTAGGGGCCACTGAAGCTTTCTTT.

V gene TRBV12-3 or TRBV12-4 combines with J gene TRBJ2-5; unclear D gene. CDR3 size: 11 residues. Trimming removed 3 bases from V and 5 bases from J, with 4 bases in between. The DNA for the CDR3 is TGTGCCAGCAGTTTTATGGAGACCCAGTACTTC. Residues: CASSFMETQYF.